This T cell receptor (beta chain) comes out of a study of monozygotic twins with inflammatory bowel disease. 3,000 to 4,500 ng of total RNA went into each TCR library. For every sample, eight separate reactions were used to make cDNA. TCRdb derives one entry per CDR3 protein from the 5' RACE reads, leaving out DNA. The sample features about 210,000 distinct CDR3 sequences, with roughly 7.7% in its top ten. Overall study findings and caveats: Reduced clonotype sharing with other individuals was observed in IBD patients relative to healthy twins, especially with disease activity. Telling apart the different T cell subtypes was not possible.

The CDR3 is made up of 12 amino acids. As regards this clonotype: Antigen specificity is unknown.

The V call is TRBV12-3 or TRBV12-4, the J call TRBJ1-5; TCRdb indicates TRBD1, and absent DNA this call remains unverified. Sequencing input: blood. The receptor comes from a human donor with ulcerative colitis or Crohn's disease, or a healthy co-twin of an affected twin (not recorded which). This CDR3 is CASTLGTGSQHF.